This TCR beta chain was recovered during a study of CD4+ T cells in melanoma. Concerning this clone: Its antigen remains unknown.

The CDR3 is 12 amino acids. Germline V CDR1 and CDR2: MDHEN, SYDVKM. V was clipped by 5 bases and J by 6 bases, with 11 bases between them. General study findings and limits: Neoantigen-specific CD4+ T cells in melanoma reportedly had diverse differentiation states. A reported correlation linked neoantigen-specific CD4+ T cells to CD8+, macrophage and B cell function.

Only in-frame clones appear in the TCRdb table, and some are missing; sequencing was by immunoSEQ multiplex PCR. The sample comprises more than 90,000 clones, roughly 90% of which are singletons, and roughly 3.3% rests with the top ten. Material: peripheral blood. The rearrangement links TRBV28 to TRBJ2-7; unclear D gene. The TCR sequence derives from a human donor with melanoma. Here the CDR3 DNA reads TGTGCCAGCAGTCCAGCCTTGGGCGAGCAGTACTTC. Residues: CASSPALGEQYF.